One sample yielded the 12 T cell receptor beta chains listed below, sequenced in a study of shared clonotypes between healthy human individuals. The method was immunoSEQ multiplex PCR; TCRdb's version includes in-frame clones alone and lacks a portion of them. The table lists around 1,000,000 clones, around 77% of them singletons. Sequencing used memory CD4+ T cells from PBMCs. Subset given: CD45RA-negative fraction. The receptors derive from a man aged 18 to 30 in good health. Some clones in this sample may be carry-over from other donors' samples.

The chain carries TRBV29-1 and TRBJ2-3; perhaps TRBD1 as D (6 bases). The CDR3 extends over 15 amino acids. CDR1 and CDR2 from the germline V gene are SQVTM and ANQGSEA. V was trimmed by 6 bases and J by 6 bases, leaving 22 bases between them. CDR3 residues: CSVALRADRGDTQYF. In nucleotides, the CDR3 is TGCAGCGTAGCCCTTCGGGCGGATAGGGGGGATACGCAGTATTTT.

Only one count was recorded for this clone. The chain has TRBV6-6 and TRBJ2-1; D is possibly TRBD2 (6 bases). The germline V gene encodes CDR1 MNHNY and CDR2 SVGAGI (reference sequence). This CDR3 region has 15 residues. The V gene lost 5 bases and the J gene lost 9 bases, with 20 bases spanning the gap. The CDR3 sequence is CASSQQAGTSGEQFF. CDR3 nucleotides: TGTGCCAGCAGTCAACAGGCGGGGACTTCGGGTGAGCAGTTCTTC.

Worth noting for this clone: The same CDR3 can be traced to other DNA sequences in this sample. The chain links TRBV6-5 to TRBJ2-7; a weak D match, TRBD1 (5 bases). This CDR3 spans 14 amino acids. Germline loops: CDR1 MNHEY, CDR2 SVGAGI. Trimming left V 2 bases short and J 1 base short, with 9 bases between. The CDR3 protein is CASSYRGRSYEQYF. CDR3 bases: TGTGCCAGCAGTTACAGGGGTAGGTCCTACGAGCAGTACTTC.

At least ten counts were recorded for this clone. The V gene is TRBV27, the J gene TRBJ2-1; 10 nucleotides agree with TRBD1. J gave up 6 bases and V 5 bases, and 7 bases lay outside the gene matches. The germline V gene encodes CDR1 MNHEY and CDR2 SMNVEV (reference sequence). The CDR3 extends over 15 amino acids. The CDR3 here is CASSLRQGAGNEQFF. DNA of the CDR3: TGTGCCAGCAGTCTTAGACAGGGGGCGGGCAATGAGCAGTTCTTC.

This clone was detected ten times or more. This rearrangement joins TRBV4-1 to TRBJ2-2; D is ambiguous. CDR1 and CDR2 (germline): MGHRA, YSYEKL. The ends were cut back, 1 base at V and 0 bases at J, with 9 bases in the middle. This CDR3 has 16 amino acids. The chain's CDR3 is CASSQVPHANTGELFF. The CDR3 DNA reads TGCGCCAGCAGCCAAGTGCCGCACGCGAACACCGGGGAGCTGTTTTTT.

The chain employs TRBV7-9 and TRBJ1-2, with D unclear. Germline lookup yields CDR1 SEHNR and CDR2 FQNEAQ (reference sequence). Trimming cost V 1 base and J 3 bases, with 9 bases left between them. This CDR3 is 14 amino acids long. CDR3 amino acids: CASSLVQDYYGYTF. The CDR3 DNA sequence: TGTGCCAGCAGCTTAGTTCAGGATTACTATGGCTACACCTTC.

The rearrangement links TRBV27 to TRBJ1-2, with 7 bases that match TRBD1. Germline CDR1 is MNHEY and CDR2 is SMNVEV (reference sequence). J was trimmed by 7 bases and V by 4 bases; bases with no gene match: 12. This CDR3 has 15 amino acids. The CDR3 DNA is TGTGCCAGCAGTTCCCATCGGCAGGGGGGTGGTGGCTACACCTTC. Residues: CASSSHRQGGGGYTF.

This rearrangement joins TRBV6-1 to TRBJ1-4; D uncertain. The CDR3 consists of 13 residues. The germline CDR1 and CDR2 sequences are MNHNS and SASEGT. V was trimmed by 6 bases and J by 1 base, leaving 6 bases between them. The CDR3 bases are TGTGCCAGCAGGCGTGGAACTAATGAAAAACTGTTTTTT. This encodes CASRRGTNEKLFF.

Details on this clone: Other DNA sequences from this sample encode an identical CDR3 as well. This chain uses TRBV5-1 with TRBJ2-1; TRBD1 agrees at 7 bases. This CDR3 is 14 amino acids long. The germline gives CDR1 SGHRS, CDR2 YFSETQ. Trimming removed 4 bases from V and 3 bases from J; junction bases left unmatched: 4. DNA for the CDR3: TGCGCCAGCAGCATCGGGACAGTCTACAATGAGCAGTTCTTC. This encodes CASSIGTVYNEQFF.

The chain is built from TRBV28 and TRBJ2-1; D gene ambiguous. The V and J ends lost 5 bases and 10 bases respectively, with 15 bases between them. The length of the CDR3 is 13 residues. Germline CDR1 reads MDHEN; CDR2 reads SYDVKM. The CDR3 coding sequence is TGTGCCAGCAGTCCGTATACCCGGGCGGAGCAGTTCTTC. Translating gives CASSPYTRAEQFF.

V usage is TRBV5-4 and J usage is TRBJ1-2; D not resolved. Germline V gene data show CDR1 as SGHNT and CDR2 as YYREEE (reference sequence). CDR3 length: 15 amino acids. Trimming shortened V by 0 bases and J by 0 bases, and 9 bases separated the two germline ends. The CDR3 is CASSLVAHSNYGYTF. The CDR3 DNA reads TGTGCCAGCAGCTTGGTAGCACACTCTAACTATGGCTACACCTTC.

This clone was detected only once. The V gene is TRBV6-5, the J gene TRBJ2-1, with TRBD2 matching over 9 bases. The CDR3 covers 14 residues. Looked up from germline, CDR1 is MNHEY and CDR2 is SVGAGI. Germline trimming cut 4 bases from V and 9 bases from J; bases unmatched to any gene: 7. The CDR3 bases are TGTGCCAGCAGTTTGCTGGGGACTAGCATTGAGCAGTTCTTC. Encoded protein: CASSLLGTSIEQFF.